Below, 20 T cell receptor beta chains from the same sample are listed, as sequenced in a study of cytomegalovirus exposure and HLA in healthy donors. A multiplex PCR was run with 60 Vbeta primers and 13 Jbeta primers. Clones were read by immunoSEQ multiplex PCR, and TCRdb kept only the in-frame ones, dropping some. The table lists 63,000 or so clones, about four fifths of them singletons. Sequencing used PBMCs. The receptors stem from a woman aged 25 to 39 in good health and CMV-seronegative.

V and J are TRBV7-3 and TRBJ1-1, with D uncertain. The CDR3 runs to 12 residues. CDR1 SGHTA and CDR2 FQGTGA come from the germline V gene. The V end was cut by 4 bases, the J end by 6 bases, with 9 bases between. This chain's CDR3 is CASSSGAAEAFF. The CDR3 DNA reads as TGTGCCAGCAGCTCGGGAGCCGCTGAAGCTTTCTTT.

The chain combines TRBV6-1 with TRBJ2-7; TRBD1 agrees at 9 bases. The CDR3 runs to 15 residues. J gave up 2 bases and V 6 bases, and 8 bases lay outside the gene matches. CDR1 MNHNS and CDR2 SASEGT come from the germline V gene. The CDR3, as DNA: TGTGCCAGCAGAACTTCCGGGACAGGGCCCTACGAGCAGTACTTC. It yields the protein CASRTSGTGPYEQYF.

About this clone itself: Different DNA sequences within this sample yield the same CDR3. The CDR3 loop reads CASSLEGGETQYF. The CDR3, as DNA: TGTGCCAGCAGCTTAGAGGGGGGGGAGACCCAGTACTTC. The chain links TRBV7-2 to TRBJ2-5; weak D call: TRBD2 (7 bases). The germline gives CDR1 SGHTA, CDR2 FQGNSA. This CDR3 contains 13 residues. Trimming pared 1 base from V and 5 bases from J, leaving 8 bases between.

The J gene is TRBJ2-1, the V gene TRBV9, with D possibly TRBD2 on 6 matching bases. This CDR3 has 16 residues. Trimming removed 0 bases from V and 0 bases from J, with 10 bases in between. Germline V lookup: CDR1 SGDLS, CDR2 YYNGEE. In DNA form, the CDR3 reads TGTGCCAGCAGCGTAGATCGAGCGGGCTCCTACAATGAGCAGTTCTTC. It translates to CASSVDRAGSYNEQFF.

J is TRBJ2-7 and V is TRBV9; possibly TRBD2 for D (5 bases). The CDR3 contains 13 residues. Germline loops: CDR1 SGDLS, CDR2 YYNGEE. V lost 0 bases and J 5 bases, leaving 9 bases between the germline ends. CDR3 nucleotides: TGTGCCAGCAGCGTAGGAGGGTACCACGAGCAGTACTTC. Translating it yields CASSVGGYHEQYF.

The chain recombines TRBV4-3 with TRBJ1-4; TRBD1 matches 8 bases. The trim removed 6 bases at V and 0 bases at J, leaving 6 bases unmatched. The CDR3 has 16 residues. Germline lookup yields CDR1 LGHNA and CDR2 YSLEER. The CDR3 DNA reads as TGCGCCAGCAGACCTGACAGGGGAGCAACTAATGAAAAACTGTTTTTT. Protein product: CASRPDRGATNEKLFF.

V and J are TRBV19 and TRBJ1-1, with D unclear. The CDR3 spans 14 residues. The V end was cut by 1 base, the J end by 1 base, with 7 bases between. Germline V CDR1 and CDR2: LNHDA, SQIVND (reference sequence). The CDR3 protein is CASSIGAGNTEAFF. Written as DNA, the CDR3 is TGTGCCAGTAGTATAGGCGCAGGGAACACTGAAGCTTTCTTT.

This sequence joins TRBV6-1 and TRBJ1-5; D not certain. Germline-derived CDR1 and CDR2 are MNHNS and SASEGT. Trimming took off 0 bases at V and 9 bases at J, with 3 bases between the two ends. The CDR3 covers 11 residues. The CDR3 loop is CASSEARPQHF. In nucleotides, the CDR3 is TGTGCCAGCAGTGAAGCCCGGCCCCAGCATTTT.

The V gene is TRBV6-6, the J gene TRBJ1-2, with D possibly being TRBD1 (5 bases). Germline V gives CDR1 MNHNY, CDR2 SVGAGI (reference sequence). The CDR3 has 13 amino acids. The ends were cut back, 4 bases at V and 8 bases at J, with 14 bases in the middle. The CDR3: CASSSSWRDGYTF. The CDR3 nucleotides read TGTGCCAGCAGTTCTTCTTGGAGGGACGGCTACACCTTC.

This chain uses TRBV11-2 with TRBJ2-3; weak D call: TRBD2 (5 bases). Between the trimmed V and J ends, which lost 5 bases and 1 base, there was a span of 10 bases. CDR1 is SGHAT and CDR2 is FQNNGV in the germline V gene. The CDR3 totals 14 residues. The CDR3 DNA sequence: TGTGCCAGCAGCGGTCTCGGGGGCACAGATACGCAGTATTTT. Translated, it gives CASSGLGGTDTQYF.

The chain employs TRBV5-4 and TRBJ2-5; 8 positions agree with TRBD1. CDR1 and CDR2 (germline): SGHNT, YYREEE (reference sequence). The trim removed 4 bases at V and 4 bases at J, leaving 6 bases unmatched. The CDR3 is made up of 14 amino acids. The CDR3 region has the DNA TGTGCCAGCAGCCCCGCAGGGGGCGGAGAGACCCAGTACTTC. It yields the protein CASSPAGGGETQYF.

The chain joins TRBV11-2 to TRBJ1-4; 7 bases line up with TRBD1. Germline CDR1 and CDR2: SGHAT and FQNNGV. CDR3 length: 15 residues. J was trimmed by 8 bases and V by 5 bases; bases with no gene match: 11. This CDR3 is CASSLRDRSLEKLFF. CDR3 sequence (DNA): TGTGCCAGCAGCCTGCGGGACAGATCGCTCGAAAAACTGTTTTTT.

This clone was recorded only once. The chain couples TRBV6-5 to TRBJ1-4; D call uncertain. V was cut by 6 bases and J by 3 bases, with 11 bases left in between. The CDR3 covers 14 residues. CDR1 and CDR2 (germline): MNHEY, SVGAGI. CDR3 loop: CASRFSGPNEKLFF. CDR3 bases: TGTGCCAGCAGATTCAGTGGGCCTAATGAAAAACTGTTTTTT.

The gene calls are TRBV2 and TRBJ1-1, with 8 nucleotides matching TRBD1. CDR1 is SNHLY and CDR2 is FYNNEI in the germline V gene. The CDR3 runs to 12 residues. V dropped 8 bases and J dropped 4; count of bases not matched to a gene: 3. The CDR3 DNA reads TGTGCCAGCGGACAGGGACCCACTGAAGCTTTCTTT. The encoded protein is CASGQGPTEAFF.

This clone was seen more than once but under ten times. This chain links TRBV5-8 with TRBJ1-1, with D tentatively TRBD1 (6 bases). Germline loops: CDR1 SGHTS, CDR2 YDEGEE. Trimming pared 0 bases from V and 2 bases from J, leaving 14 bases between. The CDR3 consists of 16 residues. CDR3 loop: CASSLVGWTANTEAFF. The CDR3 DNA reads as TGTGCCAGCAGCTTGGTCGGATGGACAGCAAACACTGAAGCTTTCTTT.

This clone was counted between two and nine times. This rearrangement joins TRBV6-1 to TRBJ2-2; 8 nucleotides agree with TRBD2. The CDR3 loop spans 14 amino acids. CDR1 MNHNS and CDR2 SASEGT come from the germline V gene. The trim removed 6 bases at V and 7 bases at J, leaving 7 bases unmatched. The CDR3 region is CASRARGGNGELFF. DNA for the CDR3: TGTGCCAGCAGGGCTCGGGGGGGAAACGGGGAGCTGTTTTTT.

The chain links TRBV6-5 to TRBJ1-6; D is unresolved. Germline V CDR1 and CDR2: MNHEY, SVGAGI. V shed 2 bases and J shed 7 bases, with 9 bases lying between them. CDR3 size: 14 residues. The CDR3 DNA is TGTGCCAGCAGTTACCGGACGGGGAATTCACCCCTCCACTTT. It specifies CASSYRTGNSPLHF.

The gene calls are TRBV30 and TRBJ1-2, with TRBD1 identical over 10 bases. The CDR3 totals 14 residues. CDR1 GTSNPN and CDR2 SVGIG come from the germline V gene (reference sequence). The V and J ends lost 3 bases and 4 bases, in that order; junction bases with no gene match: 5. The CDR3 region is CAWSPDRGLYGYTF. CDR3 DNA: TGTGCCTGGAGCCCCGACAGGGGGCTCTATGGCTACACCTTC.

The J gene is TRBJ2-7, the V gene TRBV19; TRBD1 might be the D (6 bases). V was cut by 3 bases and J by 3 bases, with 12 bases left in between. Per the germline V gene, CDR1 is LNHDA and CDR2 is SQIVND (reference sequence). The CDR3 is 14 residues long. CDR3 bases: TGTGCCAGTAGTATCTCGGGGACACTCTACGAGCAGTACTTC. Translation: CASSISGTLYEQYF.

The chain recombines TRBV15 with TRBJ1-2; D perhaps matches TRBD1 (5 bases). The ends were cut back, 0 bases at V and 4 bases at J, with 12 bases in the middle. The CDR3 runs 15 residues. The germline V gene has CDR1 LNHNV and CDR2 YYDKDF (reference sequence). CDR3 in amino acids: CATSRDNPGIYGYTF. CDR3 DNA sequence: TGTGCCACCAGCAGAGATAACCCAGGGATCTATGGCTACACCTTC.